This T cell receptor (beta chain) was obtained from a study of blood T cell repertoires in COVID-19. Study summary: Collection of acute and convalescent COVID-19 samples took place in the United States, Italy and Spain. T cells, B-cell-depleted T cells, or PBMCs supplied cDNA or gDNA.

Germline CDR1 LNHNV, CDR2 YYDKDF (reference sequence). V was cut by 0 bases and J by 6 bases, with 17 bases left in between. CDR3 size: 17 residues. How the authors handled the data: Estimation of nucleated cell counts was performed using reference gene primer amplification. Using immunoSEQ multiplex PCR, the repertoire was profiled, and TCRdb retains in-frame clones only, with some absent. V, J and clone size derive from that table, while D and trimming were established from the DNA sequence. The sample includes some 200,000 clones, roughly 85% seen only once; the top ten take approximately 2.6%. The J gene is TRBJ2-2, the V gene TRBV15; possible D gene TRBD2, 5 bases. Material: peripheral blood. This TCR derives from a man aged 45-60 years who had recovered from COVID-19. The CDR3 DNA reads TGTGCCACCAGCAGAGACCCGCCGGGGTTTGTGCCCGGGGAGCTGTTTTTT. It specifies CATSRDPPGFVPGELFF.